The next 18 T cell receptor beta chains were all read from a single sample in a study of blood T cell repertoires in COVID-19. The data were produced by immunoSEQ multiplex PCR, yet TCRdb's version contains in-frame clones alone and is incomplete. The sample records roughly 81,000 clones, around 90% being singletons. Sequenced: peripheral blood. These receptors were taken from a man aged 40-55 years with acute or convalescent COVID-19.

V gene TRBV2 combines with J gene TRBJ2-2, with D possibly being TRBD2 (5 bases). Germline V gene lookup returns CDR1 SNHLY and CDR2 FYNNEI. The CDR3 runs 13 residues. Trimming stripped 4 bases from V and 7 bases from J, with 10 bases between. The CDR3 coding sequence is TGTGCCAGCAGTGCCCCGGGGTACGGGGAGCTGTTTTTT. Translated, it gives CASSAPGYGELFF. Drawing the rest from reference TRBV2 and TRBJ2-2, the complete variable domain is EPEVTQTPSHQVTQMGQEVILRCVPISNHLYFYWYRQILGQKVEFLVSFYNNEISEKSEIFDDQFSVERPDGSNFTLKIRSTKLEDSAMYFCASSAPGYGELFFGEGSRLTVL.

This chain links TRBV5-6 with TRBJ2-7, with 9 bases matching TRBD1. Germline V CDR1 and CDR2: SGHDT, YYEEEE. V gave up 5 bases and J gave up 2 bases; unmatched junction bases: 8. This CDR3 spans 15 amino acids. The CDR3 region has the DNA TGTGCCAGCAGTACGGGACAGGGAAATCCCTACGAGCAGTACTTC. Protein: CASSTGQGNPYEQYF.

This clone was detected a few times. The chain uses TRBV4-1 and TRBJ2-7; 9 nucleotides match TRBD2. Germline V gene sequence: CDR1 MGHRA, CDR2 YSYEKL. The CDR3 totals 15 residues. V lost 1 base to trimming and J lost 2 bases; unmatched junction nucleotides: 3. The CDR3 sequence is CASSQGAGGTYEQYF. In DNA, the CDR3 is TGCGCCAGCAGCCAAGGGGCGGGAGGGACCTACGAGCAGTACTTC.

This clone has only one observation. This chain links TRBV19 with TRBJ2-1, with D perhaps matching TRBD2 (6 bases). The ends were cut back, 1 base at V and 4 bases at J, with 14 bases in the middle. From germline, CDR1 is LNHDA and CDR2 SQIVND (reference sequence). The CDR3 spans 16 residues. The CDR3 bases are TGTGCCAGTAGTATAGTCCGTAGTAGCGGTTACAATGAGCAGTTCTTC. Protein sequence: CASSIVRSSGYNEQFF.

This clone was picked up a small number of times. The J gene is TRBJ1-1, the V gene TRBV18; 7 nucleotides match TRBD1. Trimming at V came to 3 bases and at J to 4 bases, leaving 11 bases not matched to a gene. CDR3 length: 16 residues. The germline V gene encodes CDR1 KGHSH and CDR2 LQKENI. In DNA, the CDR3 is TGTGCCAGCTCACCGGCCGGGACAGTAGACCCCACTGAAGCTTTCTTT. It translates to CASSPAGTVDPTEAFF. The full variable domain, completed using reference TRBV18 and TRBJ1-1, is NAGVMQNPRHLVRRRGQEARLRCSPMKGHSHVYWYRQLPEEGLKFMVYLQKENIIDESGMPKERFSAEFPKEGPSILRIQQVVRGDSAAYFCASSPAGTVDPTEAFFGQGTRLTVV.

The chain combines TRBV7-2 with TRBJ1-3; 7 nucleotides align to TRBD1. The ends lost 5 bases at V and 4 bases at J; junction bases unmatched: 8. This CDR3 is built from 15 residues. Germline V gives CDR1 SGHTA, CDR2 FQGNSA. As DNA, the CDR3 is TGTGCCAGCAGCCCGAACGGACAGGCGGGAAACACCATATATTTT. It yields the protein CASSPNGQAGNTIYF.

The chain has TRBV5-1 and TRBJ2-5; the match to TRBD1 covers 7 bases. The CDR3 length is 15 residues. The ends lost 4 bases at V and 5 bases at J; junction bases unmatched: 11. The V gene's germline CDR1 is SGHRS and CDR2 YFSETQ. CDR3 sequence (DNA): TGCGCCAGCAGCGCCCAACAGGGGTCAGCGGAGACCCAGTACTTC. Encoded protein: CASSAQQGSAETQYF.

Here the CDR3 reads CASSFVGQGARQPQHF. Written as DNA, the CDR3 is TGTGCCAGTAGTTTTGTGGGACAGGGGGCTAGGCAGCCCCAGCATTTT. This chain joins TRBV19 and TRBJ1-5, with 12 positions matching TRBD1. Germline V lookup: CDR1 LNHDA, CDR2 SQIVND (reference sequence). After removal of 5 bases from V and 7 bases from J, the junction contained 9 bases not matched to a gene. The CDR3 is 16 residues long.

As DNA, the CDR3 is TGTGCCAGCAGCGGGACACCCAATGAGCAGTTCTTC. This encodes CASSGTPNEQFF. V gene TRBV7-9 combines with J gene TRBJ2-1, with a weak D call TRBD1 (6 bases). Germline CDR1 SEHNR, CDR2 FQNEAQ (reference sequence). The CDR3 totals 12 residues. Between the trimmed V and J ends, which lost 5 bases and 6 bases, there was a span of 8 bases.

This clone appeared once. The chain joins TRBV19 to TRBJ1-1, with D hard to call. Trimming took off 0 bases at V and 5 bases at J, with 16 bases between the two ends. From germline, CDR1 is LNHDA and CDR2 SQIVND (reference sequence). The CDR3 is 16 residues long. The CDR3 region is CASSIDNIDPGTEAFF. The CDR3 DNA is TGTGCCAGTAGTATAGATAACATTGACCCGGGGACTGAAGCTTTCTTT.

CDR3 region: CASSPQDRGGHYGYTF. In DNA, the CDR3 is TGTGCCAGTAGTCCCCAGGACAGGGGAGGCCACTATGGCTACACCTTC. The V gene is TRBV19, the J gene TRBJ1-2, with TRBD1 matching 9 bases. Losses at the gene ends were 5 bases for V and 3 bases for J; bases not matched to a gene: 10. CDR3 length: 16 amino acids. Germline V gene lookup returns CDR1 LNHDA and CDR2 SQIVND (reference sequence).

The chain employs TRBV11-2 and TRBJ1-3; a weak D match, TRBD1 (6 bases). The CDR3 is 13 residues long. Germline CDR1 and CDR2: SGHAT and FQNNGV. The V and J ends lost 5 bases and 2 bases respectively, with 7 bases between them. The CDR3 DNA reads as TGTGCCAGCAGCCAGGGGACTGGAAACACCATATATTTT. Translating it yields CASSQGTGNTIYF. Supplemented by reference TRBV11-2 and TRBJ1-3, the full variable domain reads EAGVAQSPRYKIIEKRQSVAFWCNPISGHATLYWYQQILGQGPKLLIQFQNNGVVDDSQLPKDRFSAERLKGVDSTLKIQPAKLEDSAVYLCASSQGTGNTIYFGEGSWLTVV.

The V gene is TRBV7-9, the J gene TRBJ2-7; no firm D call. This CDR3 spans 14 amino acids. The V gene's germline CDR1 is SEHNR and CDR2 FQNEAQ (reference sequence). Trimming stripped 2 bases from V and 1 base from J, with 9 bases between. In nucleotides, the CDR3 is TGTGCCAGCAGCTTATCAGCCAGGTCCTACGAGCAGTACTTC. This codes for CASSLSARSYEQYF. Full variable domain (remainder filled in from reference TRBV7-9 and TRBJ2-7): DTGVSQNPRHKITKRGQNVTFRCDPISEHNRLYWYRQTLGQGPEFLTYFQNEAQLEKSRLLSDRFSAERPKGSFSTLEIQRTEQGDSAMYLCASSLSARSYEQYFGPGTRLTVT.

V and J are TRBV30 and TRBJ1-1, with D perhaps matching TRBD1 (5 bases). Germline assignment: CDR1 GTSNPN and CDR2 SVGIG (reference sequence). Trimming removed 3 bases from V and 8 bases from J, with 10 bases in between. This CDR3 is 11 amino acids long. CDR3 sequence (DNA): TGTGCCTGGAGCAAGACAGCCGAAGCTTTCTTT. This translates into CAWSKTAEAFF.

The genes are TRBV5-1 and TRBJ2-5, with D unresolved. This CDR3 region has 13 residues. V dropped 2 bases and J dropped 2 bases, with 7 bases sitting between them. Germline V gives CDR1 SGHRS, CDR2 YFSETQ. In DNA, the CDR3 is TGCGCCAGCAGCTTCCCCTATCAAGAGACCCAGTACTTC. Translated: CASSFPYQETQYF.

CDR3: CASSQRSNRGEQFF. The CDR3 DNA is TGTGCCAGCAGCCAGAGGTCCAACCGGGGTGAGCAGTTCTTC. The V and J genes are TRBV7-2 and TRBJ2-1; D possibly corresponds to TRBD2 (5 bases). This CDR3 is built from 14 residues. Trimming removed 5 bases from V and 9 bases from J, with 17 bases in between. Germline V gene lookup returns CDR1 SGHTA and CDR2 FQGNSA.

This chain joins TRBV25-1 and TRBJ2-1; 8 bases fit TRBD1. CDR3 size: 13 residues. Germline trimming cut 7 bases from V and 9 bases from J; bases unmatched to any gene: 8. CDR1 is MGHDK, CDR2 SYGVNS, per germline. The CDR3 loop reads CASKGQGNSEQFF. The CDR3 DNA is TGTGCCAGCAAAGGACAGGGAAATAGTGAGCAGTTCTTC.

This clone was detected a few times. The chain combines TRBV24-1 with TRBJ2-1; 8 bases are shared with TRBD2. The CDR3 is made up of 16 amino acids. V gave up 4 bases and J gave up 4 bases; unmatched junction bases: 8. The germline V gene has CDR1 KGHDR and CDR2 SFDVKD. CDR3: CATSEAGGASYNEQFF. CDR3 nucleotide sequence: TGTGCCACCAGTGAGGCCGGGGGGGCCAGTTACAATGAGCAGTTCTTC.